Listed below are T cell receptor beta chains from one sample, sequenced in a study of cytomegalovirus exposure and HLA in healthy donors. Using immunoSEQ multiplex PCR, the repertoire was profiled, and TCRdb retains in-frame clones only, with some absent. The profile covers about 140,000 clones, with about 76% appearing a single time and under 4.5% taken by the ten largest. The sequencing input was PBMCs. These receptors all come from a man in his late teens or twenties in good health and CMV-seronegative. Each CDR3 is given with its conserved first and last residue. A D gene is named only where the DNA matches it firmly. Size values are once, few and many counts, or a class for expanded clones, and some rows have none.

J | D | size | V | DNA | CDR3
TRBJ1-5 | - | - | TRBV15 | TGTGCCACCAGCAGAGATGGGGGGAACAATCAGCCCCAGCATTTT | CATSRDGGNNQPQHF
TRBJ2-7 | TRBD1 | - | TRBV2 | TGTGCCAGCAGTGTTCTACTTCCGGGACAGAGCTCCTACGAGCAGTACTTC | CASSVLLPGQSSYEQYF
TRBJ2-1 | TRBD2 | - | TRBV7-8 | TGTGCCAGCAGCTTAGCGGGACTAGCGGAGGTAAGACCCTACAATGAGCAGTTCTTC | CASSLAGLAEVRPYNEQFF
TRBJ1-1 | - | - | TRBV5-1 | TGCGCCAGCAGCTTATCTACAGGACCGAACACTGAAGCTTTCTTT | CASSLSTGPNTEAFF
TRBJ2-7 | TRBD1 | - | TRBV10-3 | TGTGCCATCAGTGAGGGGCGGACAGGGTTACCCCTTTCTCCCTACGAGCAGTACTTC | CAISEGRTGLPLSPYEQYF
TRBJ2-7 | TRBD1 | - | TRBV5-4 | TGTGCCAGCAGCTCGGGACAGGAGTTTACGACGCAGTACTTC | CASSSGQEFTTQYF
TRBJ1-2 | - | - | TRBV18 | TGTGCCAGCTCACCAATAGCGGGCCAGAGGATTTATGGCTACACCTTC | CASSPIAGQRIYGYTF
TRBJ2-5 | TRBD2 | - | TRBV7-2 | TGTGCCAGCAGCCCCTGGCTAGCGGGAGGTCAGGGGGAGACCCAGTACTTC | CASSPWLAGGQGETQYF
TRBJ2-1 | TRBD2 | - | TRBV7-9 | TGTGCCAGCAGCCCGGGACTAACTTACAATGAGCAGTTCTTC | CASSPGLTYNEQFF
TRBJ2-7 | TRBD2 | - | TRBV19 | TGTGCCAGTACTCGGGGTAGCGGGAGTGACGAGCAGTACTTC | CASTRGSGSDEQYF
TRBJ2-5 | - | few | TRBV18 | TGTGCCAGCTCACCACCGACTAGTACGAGTCAAGAGACCCAGTACTTC | CASSPPTSTSQETQYF
TRBJ2-1 | TRBD2 | - | TRBV4-1 | TGCGCCAGCAGCCAAGACCACCGGATCGGGGCTAGCGGAGCGGAATTACGAATTGAGCAGTTCTTC | CASSQDHRIGASGAELRIEQFF
TRBJ2-5 | - | few | TRBV11-2 | TGTGCCAGCAGCTTACGAGAGACCCAGTACTTC | CASSLRETQYF
TRBJ2-5 | TRBD2 | - | TRBV6-1 | TGTGCCAGCAGCCTAGCGGGGGGGCAAGAGACCCAGTACTTC | CASSLAGGQETQYF
TRBJ1-3 | - | - | TRBV29-1 | TGCAGCGTTATCCGGGGAAACACCATATATTTT | CSVIRGNTIYF
TRBJ2-3 | - | few | TRBV11-1 | TGTGCCAGCAGCAAGTGGACAACTAGCACAGATACGCAGTATTTT | CASSKWTTSTDTQYF
TRBJ2-7 | TRBD1 | - | TRBV19 | TGTGCCAGTAGTATAGGGGCAGGGGGCACGGAGGAGCAGTACTTC | CASSIGAGGTEEQYF
TRBJ1-6 | - | - | TRBV2 | TGTGCCAGCAGTCAACAGGGTAATAATTCACCCCTCCACTTT | CASSQQGNNSPLHF
TRBJ2-7 | TRBD2 | - | TRBV6-1 | TGTGCCAGCACCCGGACTAGCGGGGGGGACTACGAGCAGTACTTC | CASTRTSGGDYEQYF
TRBJ2-5 | TRBD2 | - | TRBV19 | TGTGCCAGTAATAGCGGGGGTGAGACCCAGTACTTC | CASNSGGETQYF